What follows are 23 T cell receptor beta chains derived from one specimen sequenced in a study of Graves' ophthalmopathy and Graves' hyperthyroidism (dated by TCRdb to the late 2010s). The reads were generated on an Illumina HiSeq 2000. For repertoire sequencing, the TCR beta CDR3 regions were amplified from RNA transcripts. A first-round RT-PCR used HTBI primers with the Qiagen OneStep RT-PCR kit, followed by a second-round multiplex PCR, size selection and purification. In-frame beta chains were kept once TCRdb had trimmed the public reads at Q25 with fastp and called clones with MiXCR. Rows with one shared CDR3 protein collapse into an entry with the most common genes and DNA. Across this sample there are about 390,000 distinct CDR3 sequences, with 15% to 20% seen only once. Of the sample, approximately 2.4% falls within the top ten clones. Specimen: peripheral blood. All receptors derive from an adult woman with stable Graves' hyperthyroidism.

This clonotype was counted ten times or more. The chain joins TRBV7-8 to TRBJ1-5; D is perhaps TRBD1 (6 bases). The V end lost 0 bases, the J end lost 12 bases, and 12 bases lay between the germline ends. The CDR3 extends over 13 amino acids. Germline V CDR1 and CDR2: SGHVS, FQNEAQ. CDR3 DNA: TGTGCCAGCAGCTTAGCACCAGGGGCGGGCCAGCATTTT. This codes for CASSLAPGAGQHF.

This clonotype has a handful of counts. V is TRBV7-2 and J is TRBJ1-2; D perhaps matches TRBD1 (6 bases). Trimming took 1 base from V and 5 from J, leaving 14 bases between them. Germline lookup yields CDR1 SGHTA and CDR2 FQGNSA. This CDR3 spans 15 amino acids. The CDR3 is CASSLVGGVWYGYTF. In DNA, the CDR3 is TGTGCCAGCAGCTTAGTAGGGGGGGTGTGGTATGGCTACACCTTC. The entire variable domain, with the rest obtained from reference TRBV7-2 and TRBJ1-2, is as follows: GAGVSQSPSNKVTEKGKDVELRCDPISGHTALYWYRQSLGQGLEFLIYFQGNSAPDKSGLPSDRFSAERTGGSVSTLTIQRTQQEDSAVYLCASSLVGGVWYGYTFGSGTRLTVV.

This clonotype was detected ten times or more. This chain connects TRBV12-5 to TRBJ2-7; a possible D gene is TRBD1 (6 bases). V lost 2 bases and J 0 bases, leaving 14 bases between the germline ends. This CDR3 has 16 residues. Germline lookup yields CDR1 LGHNT and CDR2 FRNRAP. The CDR3 loop reads CASGLTGTYNSYEQYF. The CDR3 DNA sequence: TGTGCTAGTGGTTTGACTGGGACATACAACTCCTACGAGCAGTACTTC.

This clonotype was recorded at least ten times. The chain couples TRBV28 to TRBJ1-2, with 9 bases lining up with TRBD1. Germline CDR1 and CDR2: MDHEN and SYDVKM. The CDR3 loop spans 15 amino acids. V lost 4 bases, J lost 8 bases, and 11 bases stayed unmatched. The CDR3 DNA is TGTGCCAGCAGTTACAGGACAGGGGCTCTTCTGGGCTACACCTTC. Amino acids: CASSYRTGALLGYTF.

This clonotype was picked up many times. The V gene is TRBV3-1, the J gene TRBJ2-7, with a weak D call TRBD1 (5 bases). V lost 3 bases to trimming and J lost 6 bases, with 9 bases between them. This CDR3 contains 12 residues. Per the germline V gene, CDR1 is LGHDT and CDR2 is YNNKEL (reference sequence). CDR3 coding DNA: TGTGCCAGCAGCCACAGGGCTGGCGAGCAGTACTTC. This sequence encodes CASSHRAGEQYF.

The chain links TRBV12-3 or TRBV12-4 to TRBJ1-1, with D tentatively TRBD1 (6 bases). There are 14 residues in the CDR3. V was cut by 7 bases and J by 1 base, with 13 bases left in between. The CDR3 spells CASKDDRPNTEAFF. In DNA, the CDR3 is TGTGCCAGCAAAGACGACAGGCCGAACACTGAAGCTTTCTTT.

This clonotype was recorded at least ten times. The chain employs TRBV6-5 and TRBJ1-1; 7 positions match TRBD1. The CDR3 is 14 residues long. The trim removed 7 bases at V and 0 bases at J, leaving 5 bases unmatched. Germline lookup yields CDR1 MNHEY and CDR2 SVGAGI. This chain's CDR3 is CASTRQGLNTEAFF. The CDR3 bases are TGTGCCAGCACCAGACAGGGATTGAACACTGAAGCTTTCTTT.

There are a few counts of this clonotype. V and J are TRBV19 and TRBJ2-7, with TRBD2 matching 9 bases. Germline CDR1 reads LNHDA; CDR2 reads SQIVND (reference sequence). Trimming took 3 bases from V and 6 from J; bases not matched to a gene: 9. The CDR3 extends over 15 amino acids. The CDR3 loop is CASSIPLAGSSEQYF. CDR3 coding DNA: TGTGCCAGTAGTATCCCCCTAGCGGGGTCTTCCGAGCAGTACTTC.

This clonotype was counted ten times or more. The V gene is TRBV27, the J gene TRBJ1-1, with D tentatively TRBD1 (6 bases). This CDR3 region has 15 residues. Trimming left V 7 bases short and J 5 bases short, with 20 bases between. Per the germline V gene, CDR1 is MNHEY and CDR2 is SMNVEV (reference sequence). CDR3 sequence reads: CASTTSQGRRTEAFF. The CDR3 nucleotides read TGTGCCAGCACCACCTCACAGGGAAGGAGGACTGAAGCTTTCTTT.

This clonotype has a handful of counts. CDR3 DNA sequence: TGTGCCAGTAGTCGCAGACTAGCGCAAGAGACCCAGTACTTC. Translated: CASSRRLAQETQYF. The V call is TRBV19, the J call TRBJ2-5; TRBD2 matches 8 bases. V gave up 5 bases and J gave up 2 bases; unmatched junction bases: 4. The CDR3 sequence is 14 residues long. From germline, CDR1 is LNHDA and CDR2 SQIVND (reference sequence).

This clonotype has a count of ten or more. The chain joins TRBV10-1 to TRBJ2-5; 13 bases map to TRBD2. J was trimmed by 5 bases and V by 4 bases; bases with no gene match: 10. The CDR3 totals 17 residues. Germline V gives CDR1 WNHNN, CDR2 SYGVQD (reference sequence). CDR3 DNA sequence: TGCGCCAGCAGTGGGGACAGACTAGCGGGAGGCCTGGAGACCCAGTACTTC. This translates into CASSGDRLAGGLETQYF.

This clonotype was counted only a few times. CDR3 loop: CASSLSGLSTNTGELFF. As DNA, the CDR3 is TGCGCCAGCAGCCTCAGCGGGCTATCAACGAACACCGGGGAGCTGTTTTTT. The gene calls are TRBV4-1 and TRBJ2-2, with D perhaps TRBD2 (6 bases). The CDR3 is 17 residues long. In germline, CDR1 is MGHRA, CDR2 YSYEKL. V was trimmed by 4 bases and J by 0 bases, leaving 15 bases between them.

This clonotype was recorded a few times. This chain uses TRBV6-2 or TRBV6-3 with TRBJ1-5; D not certain. The CDR3 loop spans 13 amino acids. V lost 5 bases and J 6 bases, leaving 11 bases between the germline ends. Per the germline V gene, CDR1 is MNHEY and CDR2 is SVGEGT. The CDR3 DNA sequence: TGTGCCAGCAGTGCACTGTTAGGTCAGCCCCAGCATTTT. Its protein is CASSALLGQPQHF.

The chain carries TRBV7-2 and TRBJ1-1, with D perhaps TRBD1 (5 bases). Trimming took off 5 bases at V and 4 bases at J, with 14 bases between the two ends. CDR3 length: 14 residues. Germline loops: CDR1 SGHTA, CDR2 FQGNSA. CDR3 residues: CASSPLGGVTEAFF. In nucleotides, the CDR3 is TGTGCCAGCAGCCCCTTAGGAGGGGTCACTGAAGCTTTCTTT.

This clonotype showed up many times. The chain employs TRBV29-1 and TRBJ2-7; D might be TRBD1 or TRBD2, each matching 5 bases. Germline values: CDR1 SQVTM, CDR2 ANQGSEA. Between the trimmed V and J ends, which lost 7 bases and 3 bases, there was a span of 13 bases. The CDR3 has 12 amino acids. CDR3 coding DNA: TGCAGCGCCGGCCGGGACCGCTACGAGCAGTACTTC. It yields the protein CSAGRDRYEQYF.

This clonotype was detected ten times or more. The rearrangement links TRBV10-3 to TRBJ1-2, with TRBD1 matching 9 bases. With 7 bases clipped from V and 2 bases from J, the junction kept 2 bases outside the gene matches. The CDR3 is 13 residues long. Germline assignment: CDR1 ENHRY and CDR2 SYGVKD. The CDR3 spells CAITGTGNYGYTF. DNA for the CDR3: TGTGCCATCACCGGGACAGGGAACTATGGCTACACCTTC.

This clonotype appeared many times. This chain connects TRBV12-3 or TRBV12-4 to TRBJ1-2, with D perhaps matching TRBD1 (6 bases). The CDR3 spans 14 residues. V lost 3 bases to trimming and J lost 6 bases, with 14 bases between them. This CDR3 reads CASSFWGHRDGYTF. The CDR3 DNA reads TGTGCCAGCAGTTTCTGGGGACACCGAGATGGCTACACCTTC.

This clonotype was detected many times. The chain combines TRBV12-3 or TRBV12-4 with TRBJ2-4, with 15 bases aligning to TRBD2. The CDR3 runs 18 residues. Trimming cost V 6 bases and J 2 bases; bases outside gene matches: 8. The CDR3 sequence is CASSLGLAGGESKNIQYF. In DNA form, the CDR3 reads TGTGCCAGCAGCCTCGGACTAGCGGGAGGGGAATCCAAAAACATTCAGTACTTC.

This clonotype was seen at least ten times. CDR3 amino acids: CASSTGRAGNTIYF. CDR3 bases: TGTGCCAGCAGCACAGGGAGGGCTGGAAACACCATATATTTT. The genes are TRBV7-2 and TRBJ1-3; D possibly corresponds to TRBD1 (6 bases). Germline-derived CDR1 and CDR2 are SGHTA and FQGNSA. The length of the CDR3 is 14 residues. V lost 5 bases and J lost 2, with 10 bases in between.

This clonotype was observed at least ten times. The chain combines TRBV4-1 with TRBJ2-7; weak D call: TRBD2 (5 bases). The CDR3 contains 13 residues. Deletions cut 4 bases from V and 7 bases from J, with 14 bases between. The germline CDR1 and CDR2 sequences are MGHRA and YSYEKL. CDR3 loop: CASSLGPGWEQYF. The CDR3 DNA reads TGCGCCAGCAGCCTAGGGCCGGGGTGGGAGCAGTACTTC.

The V and J genes are TRBV11-2 and TRBJ1-5; the D gene is possibly TRBD1 (5 bases). V was pared by 5 bases and J by 6 bases, with 20 bases between. Germline V CDR1 and CDR2: SGHAT, FQNNGV. CDR3 size: 16 residues. CDR3 coding DNA: TGTGCCAGCAGCCCCCGGGGCAGGACGTTAGGTCAGCCCCAGCATTTT. It translates to CASSPRGRTLGQPQHF.

This rearrangement joins TRBV29-1 to TRBJ2-5, with a possible D match to TRBD2 (5 bases). Germline V lookup: CDR1 SQVTM, CDR2 ANQGSEA. CDR3 length equals 12 residues. Trimming stripped 2 bases from V and 8 bases from J, with 12 bases between. CDR3 loop: CSVEIGLGTQYF. The CDR3, as DNA: TGCAGCGTTGAAATCGGACTGGGTACCCAGTACTTC.

Here the CDR3 DNA reads TGCAGCTATCTAATGGGCACTGAAGCTTTCTTT. Translated, it gives CSYLMGTEAFF. This chain connects TRBV29-1 to TRBJ1-1, with D unresolved. The CDR3 loop spans 11 amino acids. V dropped 8 bases and J dropped 4 bases, with 11 bases sitting between them. Germline V CDR1 and CDR2: SQVTM, ANQGSEA.